The T cell receptor (beta chain) described here comes from a study of T cells after yellow fever vaccination. Study-wide results and limits: The presence of abundant clonotypes contaminating from the bulk population was possible in FACS-sorted repertoires. The secondary response peaked faster, at day 5 versus 15, but was weaker.

The V gene's germline CDR1 is SGHKS and CDR2 YYEKEE (reference sequence). The CDR3 consists of 13 residues. V was shortened by 4 bases and J by 5 bases, with 12 bases between the two germline ends. Conversion of TCR transcripts into cDNA relied on 5'RACE template switching, which added a universal primer site and UMIs. TCRdb ran MiXCR on the 5' RACE reads and lists one entry per CDR3 protein. Of around 400,000 distinct CDR3 sequences listed, around 10% are singletons. As for this clonotype: Antigen unknown.

V is TRBV5-5 and J is TRBJ1-1; D is possibly TRBD1 (5 bases). The sample consisted of PBMCs, taken on the day of the first yellow fever vaccination. The clonotype originates from a man aged 18 to 29 who received the YFV17D yellow fever vaccine. CDR3 loop: CASSRDSFTEAFF. CDR3 bases: TGTGCCAGCAGCCGCGACAGTTTTACTGAAGCTTTCTTT.